This T cell receptor beta chain comes out of a study of shared clonotypes between healthy human individuals. Whole-study findings and limits: Shared clonotypes: about 5.3% naive CD4, roughly 3.8% naive CD8, roughly 2.4% memory CD4, approximately 0.41% memory CD8.

V shed 2 bases, J shed 4 bases, and the junction held 0 bases outside the gene matches. The germline V gene encodes CDR1 WSHSY and CDR2 SAAADI. This CDR3 has 13 residues. For every subset, genomic DNA was evenly distributed across several immunoSEQ plates. The data were produced by immunoSEQ multiplex PCR, yet TCRdb's version contains in-frame clones alone and is incomplete. This table holds roughly 700,000 clones, 74% found once. As concerns this clone: Its antigen is unknown.

Adults of Caucasian background living in Nashville, Tennessee made up all donors. Sequences were obtained from memory CD4+ T cells sorted from blood. Sample subset: CD45RA-negative fraction. This chain connects TRBV10-2 to TRBJ2-5; 8 bases align to TRBD1. The receptor was derived from a woman aged 25 to 39 in good health. The CDR3: CASSEQGAETQYF. For the CDR3, the DNA is TGCGCCAGCAGTGAGCAGGGGGCAGAGACCCAGTACTTC.